Shown below are 17 T cell receptor beta chains from a single sample sequenced in a study of shared clonotypes between healthy human individuals. Measured with immunoSEQ multiplex PCR; TCRdb has only the in-frame clones, and not every one. The repertoire includes 110,000 or so clones, 55% to 80% of them detected once, and 20% to 25% sits in the top ten. The source material was memory CD8+ T cells sorted from blood. Subset defined: CD45RO+ cells pooled with CCR7-negative TemRA cells. These receptors were obtained from a woman under 40 in good health.

V usage is TRBV7-9 and J usage is TRBJ2-7, with 8 bases fitting TRBD1. V lost 0 bases, J lost 10 bases, and 2 bases stayed unmatched. Germline values: CDR1 SEHNR, CDR2 FQNEAQ (reference sequence). The CDR3 is made up of 12 amino acids. The CDR3 region is CASSLATGDQYF. Written as DNA, the CDR3 is TGTGCCAGCAGCTTAGCGACAGGGGATCAGTACTTC.

The rearrangement uses TRBV9 and TRBJ1-1; no reliable D call. From germline, CDR1 is SGDLS and CDR2 YYNGEE. The V gene lost 0 bases and the J gene lost 8 bases, with 8 bases spanning the gap. This CDR3 comprises 12 residues. The CDR3 sequence is CASSVGFGEAFF. The CDR3, as DNA: TGTGCCAGCAGCGTAGGTTTTGGGGAAGCTTTCTTT.

This clone was detected a few times. V gene TRBV18 combines with J gene TRBJ2-1; 11 bases line up with TRBD2. With V trimmed by 4 bases and J by 10 bases, 9 bases remained unmatched. Per the germline V gene, CDR1 is KGHSH and CDR2 is LQKENI. The CDR3 has 15 amino acids. CDR3 sequence: CASSQELAGVGEQFF. The CDR3, as DNA: TGTGCCAGCTCACAGGAACTAGCGGGAGTTGGGGAGCAGTTCTTC.

This chain joins TRBV15 and TRBJ2-7; D may be TRBD1 (6 bases). Trimming removed 5 bases at V and 1 base at J, with 9 bases between. Per germline, CDR1 LNHNV and CDR2 YYDKDF (reference sequence). This CDR3 comprises 13 residues. CDR3 loop: CATSSGASYEQYF. The DNA for the CDR3 is TGTGCCACCAGCTCAGGGGCTTCCTACGAGCAGTACTTC.

This chain joins TRBV2 and TRBJ1-1; D ambiguous. CDR1 is SNHLY and CDR2 is FYNNEI in the germline V gene. V lost 3 bases and J 5 bases, leaving 10 bases between the germline ends. The CDR3 is made up of 13 amino acids. The CDR3: CASSDGSRTEAFF. The CDR3 bases are TGTGCCAGCAGTGACGGCTCGCGGACTGAAGCTTTCTTT.

The V call is TRBV28, the J call TRBJ1-5; D remains ambiguous. This CDR3 has 15 amino acids. Trimming took off 6 bases at V and 5 bases at J, with 17 bases between the two ends. The germline gives CDR1 MDHEN, CDR2 SYDVKM. CDR3: CASSIITTRYQPQHF. The CDR3 DNA follows: TGTGCCAGCAGCATTATCACGACGCGGTATCAGCCCCAGCATTTT. Supplemented by reference TRBV28 and TRBJ1-5, the full variable domain reads DVKVTQSSRYLVKRTGEKVFLECVQDMDHENMFWYRQDPGLGLRLIYFSYDVKMKEKGDIPEGYSVSREKKERFSLILESASTNQTSMYLCASSIITTRYQPQHFGDGTRLSIL.

This clone appeared many times. The V call is TRBV10-1, the J call TRBJ2-1; no definite D call. CDR3 length: 12 residues. Trimming cost V 3 bases and J 8 bases, with 8 bases left between them. Germline CDR1 is WNHNN and CDR2 is SYGVQD (reference sequence). CDR3 sequence (DNA): TGCGCCAGCAGTGACTACCTGGATGAGCAGTTCTTC. Residues: CASSDYLDEQFF.

CDR3 bases: TGTGCCAGCAGTTATCTGGCTACCGAGGGTAATCAGCCCCAGCATTTT. Protein sequence: CASSYLATEGNQPQHF. The genes are TRBV6-6 and TRBJ1-5; D gene unclear. V was pared by 3 bases and J by 4 bases, with 16 bases between. The CDR3 has 16 residues. The germline V gene encodes CDR1 MNHNY and CDR2 SVGAGI (reference sequence).

This chain connects TRBV14 to TRBJ2-2; TRBD2 matches 11 bases. The CDR3 is made up of 17 amino acids. Trimming cost V 3 bases and J 5 bases; bases outside gene matches: 8. Germline V gene lookup returns CDR1 SGHDN and CDR2 FVKESK. CDR3 in DNA: TGTGCCAGCAGCCAGTTACTAGCGGGAGTAGGGACCGGGGAGCTGTTTTTT. It translates to CASSQLLAGVGTGELFF.

V is TRBV18 and J is TRBJ2-7, with TRBD2 matching 9 bases. The V and J ends lost 4 bases and 3 bases, in that order; junction bases with no gene match: 7. There are 15 residues in the CDR3. Per germline, CDR1 KGHSH and CDR2 LQKENI. The CDR3 loop is CASSLLAGFHYEQYF. The CDR3 nucleotides are TGTGCCAGCTCACTCCTAGCGGGATTCCACTACGAGCAGTACTTC.

This clone came up a few times. This sequence joins TRBV4-1 and TRBJ2-7; D gene unclear. In germline, CDR1 is MGHRA, CDR2 YSYEKL. The CDR3 runs to 13 residues. The V end lost 1 base, the J end lost 7 bases, and 11 bases lay between the germline ends. Here the CDR3 reads CASSQVPGGEQYF. CDR3 nucleotide sequence: TGCGCCAGCAGCCAAGTTCCGGGCGGAGAGCAGTACTTC.

This clone turned up a few times. The chain uses TRBV15 and TRBJ2-1, with unresolved D. Looked up from germline, CDR1 is LNHNV and CDR2 is YYDKDF (reference sequence). V was clipped by 8 bases and J by 0 bases, with 11 bases between them. The CDR3 is 14 residues long. Here the CDR3 DNA reads TGTGCCACCCGCGGACCCAGCTCCTACAATGAGCAGTTCTTC. Its translation: CATRGPSSYNEQFF.

The rearrangement links TRBV5-6 to TRBJ2-1, with 8 bases fitting TRBD2. The germline V gene encodes CDR1 SGHDT and CDR2 YYEEEE. V lost 3 bases, J lost 8 bases, and 4 bases stayed unmatched. The CDR3 consists of 13 residues. The CDR3 spells CASSSSGFDEQFF. In DNA form, the CDR3 reads TGTGCCAGCAGCTCTAGCGGGTTCGATGAGCAGTTCTTC. Full variable domain (rest looked up from reference TRBV5-6 and TRBJ2-1): DAGVTQSPTHLIKTRGQQVTLRCSPKSGHDTVSWYQQALGQGPQFIFQYYEEEERQRGNFPDRFSGHQFPNYSSELNVNALLLGDSALYLCASSSSGFDEQFFGPGTRLTVL.

This chain connects TRBV27 to TRBJ2-1, with 11 positions matching TRBD2. CDR1 is MNHEY and CDR2 is SMNVEV in the germline V gene (reference sequence). J gave up 6 bases and V 6 bases, and 7 bases lay outside the gene matches. The CDR3 has 15 residues. The CDR3 region is CASSPGTSGSNEQFF. Here the CDR3 DNA reads TGTGCCAGCAGCCCCGGGACTAGCGGTTCCAATGAGCAGTTCTTC.

This clone has ten or more counts. Different DNA sequences within this sample yield the same CDR3. The V and J genes are TRBV27 and TRBJ2-7; D call uncertain. Germline V gene sequence: CDR1 MNHEY, CDR2 SMNVEV (reference sequence). The CDR3 runs 13 residues. V was cut by 5 bases and J by 2 bases, with 10 bases left in between. The CDR3 region is CASSPSSPYEQYF. CDR3 coding DNA: TGTGCCAGCAGTCCTTCCTCCCCCTACGAGCAGTACTTC.

This clone was recorded a few times. The CDR3 sequence is CASSRRTSGPTDTQYF. The CDR3 bases are TGTGCCAGCAGTCGCAGGACTAGCGGACCCACAGATACGCAGTATTTT. The chain joins TRBV28 to TRBJ2-3, with 10 bases matching TRBD2. V gave up 5 bases and J gave up 2 bases; unmatched junction bases: 7. CDR3 length equals 16 residues. Looked up from germline, CDR1 is MDHEN and CDR2 is SYDVKM.

In this sample, this clone turned up once. V gene TRBV5-6 combines with J gene TRBJ2-7; TRBD2 agrees at 8 bases. The CDR3 totals 15 residues. Per the germline V gene, CDR1 is SGHDT and CDR2 is YYEEEE. V lost 0 bases, J lost 4 bases, and 6 bases stayed unmatched. The CDR3 spells CASSLGSGGRYEQYF. CDR3 DNA sequence: TGTGCCAGCAGCTTGGGATCGGGAGGGCGGTACGAGCAGTACTTC.